This TCR beta chain originates from a study of OX40 agonist ivuxolimab in advanced cancers. Background on the whole study: The costimulatory receptor OX40 (CD134) was targeted by ivuxolimab, a fully human IgG2 agonistic monoclonal antibody. Intravenous ivuxolimab was administered to patients every 2 weeks at six dose levels: 0.01, 0.1, 0.3, 1.5, 3 and 10 mg/kg. In the dose-escalation cohort, around four fifths of patients were male, and the mean age was roughly 60 years with a range of roughly 20 to 85. Peripheral TCRbeta sequencing aimed to test whether ivuxolimab altered TCR sequence diversity and caused clonal T-cell expansion. Of the 50 or so patients in dose escalation, some 20 had hepatocellular carcinoma, approximately 15 had melanoma, 9 had renal cell carcinoma and 9 had head and neck cancer. Three dose-escalation patients achieved partial responses, one with hepatocellular carcinoma and two with cutaneous melanoma. Prior anti-PD-1, anti-PD-L1 or anti-CTLA-4 therapy was permitted, and about 40% of dose-escalation patients had received checkpoint inhibitors. The monotherapy dose-escalation portion (N = 52 patients) of the phase I ivuxolimab trial is reported in the paper. What the authors observed across the whole study: Low levels of normalized T-cell clonal expansion were also seen in some patients who did not respond. Which antigens the clonally expanded peripheral T cells were specific for was not determined. After ivuxolimab, more expanded clones were found on average in CD8+ T cells than in CD4+ T cells. In the 0.1-3.0 mg/kg groups, partial responders had among the lowest normalized peripheral clonal expansion, particularly in CD8+ T cells. At doses of 0.1 to 3.0 mg/kg, clonal expansion of both CD4+ and CD8+ T cells in blood was seen between baseline and week 6.

The trial excluded patients who had a history of autoimmune disease or were on systemic immunosuppression. In every dose cohort, peripheral blood was drawn for TCR sequencing at baseline, cycle 4 day 1, and cycle 7 day 1. The samples were drawn from a first-in-human, open-label, multicenter phase I dose-escalation trial of ivuxolimab. Adults with locally advanced or metastatic melanoma, renal cell, hepatocellular, or head and neck squamous cell carcinoma were enrolled in the trial. CD4+ and CD8+ T cells were sorted separately from peripheral blood before TCR sequencing. Reading from cysteine to phenylalanine, the CDR3 counts 17 amino acids. Just CDR3 DNA is preserved here, 51 bases in frame from base 1. CDR1 and CDR2 (MDHEN, SYDVKM) derive from the germline V gene. V loses 4 bases, J loses 1 base, and the germline ends lie 17 bases apart. Points on this clone: Its cognate antigen has yet to be identified. Base qualities are not provided; no much larger clone lies one nucleotide away.

Genomic DNA was extracted from sorted cells for sequencing of the TCRbeta CDR3 region. TCRbeta CDR3 regions were sequenced using the immunoSEQ Assay. TCRdb provides this immuneACCESS table in a form limited to in-frame rearrangements. Some clones are lacking; in checked studies, under half of them reflect an unresolved V gene, and why the rest are absent is not known. In this sample the table shows 60,000 or so clones, around 89% of which occur a single time. 5.4% of the sample lies in the top ten. The starting material was CD4+ or CD8+ T cells sorted from blood, obtained in a trial of the OX40 agonist ivuxolimab. The rearrangement joined TRBV28 to TRBJ1-5; the D region possibly corresponds to TRBD1 (5 bases align). This TCR was recovered from an adult with an advanced solid tumor such as melanoma, head and neck, liver or kidney cancer. The CDR3 region: CASSSPYGRESNQPQHF. The DNA sequence is given as TGTGCCAGCAGTTCTCCTTACGGCAGGGAAAGCAATCAGCCCCAGCATTTT.